This TCR beta chain was documented in a study of control samples from healthy donors and cancer patients. Sequenced by immunoSEQ multiplex PCR; TCRdb stores in-frame clones only, minus some. The sample includes about 80,000 clones, approximately 88% of them seen just once. This CDR3 comprises 15 residues. V was clipped by 0 bases and J by 0 bases, with 9 bases between them. Germline V gene data show CDR1 as SGHNT and CDR2 as YYREEE (reference sequence). The chain links TRBV5-4 to TRBJ1-2; the D gene is possibly TRBD1 (5 bases). Specimen: blood. This sequence was found in a woman aged 60 to 75 in good health. The CDR3: CASSLAQGANYGYTF. In DNA form, the CDR3 reads TGTGCCAGCAGCTTGGCCCAGGGCGCTAACTATGGCTACACCTTC. Complete variable domain (other parts from reference TRBV5-4 and TRBJ1-2): ETGVTQSPTHLIKTRGQQVTLRCSSQSGHNTVSWYQQALGQGPQFIFQYYREEENGRGNFPPRFSGLQFPNYSSELNVNALELDDSALYLCASSLAQGANYGYTFGSGTRLTVV.